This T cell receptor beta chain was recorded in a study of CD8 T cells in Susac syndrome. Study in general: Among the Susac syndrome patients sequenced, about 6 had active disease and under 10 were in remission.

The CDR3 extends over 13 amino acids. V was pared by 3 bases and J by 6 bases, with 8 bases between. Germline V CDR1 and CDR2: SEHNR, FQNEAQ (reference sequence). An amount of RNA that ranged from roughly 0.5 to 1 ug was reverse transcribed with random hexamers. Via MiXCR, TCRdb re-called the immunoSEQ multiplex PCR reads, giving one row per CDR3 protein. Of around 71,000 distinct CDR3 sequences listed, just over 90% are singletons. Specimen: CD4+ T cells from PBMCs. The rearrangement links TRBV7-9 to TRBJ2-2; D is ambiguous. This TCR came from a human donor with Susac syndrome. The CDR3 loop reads CASSFFGSGELFF. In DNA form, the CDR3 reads TGTGCCAGCAGCTTTTTCGGGTCCGGGGAGCTGTTTTTT.